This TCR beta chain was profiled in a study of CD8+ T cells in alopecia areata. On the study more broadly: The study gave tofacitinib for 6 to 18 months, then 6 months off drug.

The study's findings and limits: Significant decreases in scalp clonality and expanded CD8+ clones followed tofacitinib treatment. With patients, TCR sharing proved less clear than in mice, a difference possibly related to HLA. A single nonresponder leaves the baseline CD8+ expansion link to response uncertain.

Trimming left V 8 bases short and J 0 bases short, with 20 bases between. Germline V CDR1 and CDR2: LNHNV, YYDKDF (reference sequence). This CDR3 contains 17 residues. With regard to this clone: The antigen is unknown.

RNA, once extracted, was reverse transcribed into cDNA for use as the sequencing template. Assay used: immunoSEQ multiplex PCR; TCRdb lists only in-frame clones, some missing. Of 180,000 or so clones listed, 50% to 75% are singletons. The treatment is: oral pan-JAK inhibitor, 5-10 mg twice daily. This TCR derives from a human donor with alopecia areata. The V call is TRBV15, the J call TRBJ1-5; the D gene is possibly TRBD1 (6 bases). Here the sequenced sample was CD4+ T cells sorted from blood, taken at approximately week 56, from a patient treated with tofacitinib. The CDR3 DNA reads TGTGCCACCCGCTACCGGACAGAGGCTTATAGCAATCAGCCCCAGCATTTT. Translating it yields CATRYRTEAYSNQPQHF.